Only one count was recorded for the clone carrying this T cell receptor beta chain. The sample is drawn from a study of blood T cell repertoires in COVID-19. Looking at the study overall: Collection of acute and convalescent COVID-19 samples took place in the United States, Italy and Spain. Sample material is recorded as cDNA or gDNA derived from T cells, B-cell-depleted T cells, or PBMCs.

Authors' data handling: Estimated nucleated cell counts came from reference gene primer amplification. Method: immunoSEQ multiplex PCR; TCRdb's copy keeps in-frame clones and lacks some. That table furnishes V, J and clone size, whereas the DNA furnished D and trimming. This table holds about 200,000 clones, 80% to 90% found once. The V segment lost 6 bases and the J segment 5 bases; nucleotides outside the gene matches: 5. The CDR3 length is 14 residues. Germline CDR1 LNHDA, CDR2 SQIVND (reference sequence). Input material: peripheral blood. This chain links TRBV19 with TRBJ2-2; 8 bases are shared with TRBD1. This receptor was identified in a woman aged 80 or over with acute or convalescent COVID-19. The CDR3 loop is CASSRQGRTGELFF. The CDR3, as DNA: TGTGCCAGTAGCCGACAGGGGAGGACCGGGGAGCTGTTTTTT.